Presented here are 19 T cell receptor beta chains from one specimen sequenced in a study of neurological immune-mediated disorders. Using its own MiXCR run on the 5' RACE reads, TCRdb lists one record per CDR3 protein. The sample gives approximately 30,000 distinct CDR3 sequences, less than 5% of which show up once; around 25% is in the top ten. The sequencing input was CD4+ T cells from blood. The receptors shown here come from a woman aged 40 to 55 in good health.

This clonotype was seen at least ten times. CDR3 sequence: CASVRTPGMADTQYF. The CDR3 DNA follows: TGTGCCAGCGTACGGACCCCAGGGATGGCAGATACGCAGTATTTT. The rearrangement links TRBV6-1 to TRBJ2-3, with D perhaps TRBD1 (5 bases). Germline loops: CDR1 MNHNS, CDR2 SASEGT. CDR3 size: 15 residues. V lost 8 bases, J lost 4 bases, and 19 bases lay in between.

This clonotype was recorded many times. In nucleotides, the CDR3 is TGCGCCAGCAGCCAGACGGGGAACACTGAAGCTTTCTTT. Amino acid sequence: CASSQTGNTEAFF. The chain uses TRBV4-1 and TRBJ1-1; D is ambiguous. The length of the CDR3 is 13 residues. V gave up 3 bases and J gave up 1 base, with 6 bases separating them. The germline V gene encodes CDR1 MGHRA and CDR2 YSYEKL.

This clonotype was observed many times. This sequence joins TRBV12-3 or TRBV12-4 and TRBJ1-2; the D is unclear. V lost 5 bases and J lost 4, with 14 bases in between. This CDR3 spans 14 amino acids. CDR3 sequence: CASSASLGGYGYTF. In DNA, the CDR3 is TGTGCCAGCAGTGCGTCGCTTGGAGGCTATGGCTACACCTTC.

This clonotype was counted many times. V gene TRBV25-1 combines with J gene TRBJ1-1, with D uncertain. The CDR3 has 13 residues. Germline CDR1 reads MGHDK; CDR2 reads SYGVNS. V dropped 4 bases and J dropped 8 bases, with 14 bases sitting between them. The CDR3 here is CASSAFDVTEAFF. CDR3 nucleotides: TGTGCCAGCAGTGCTTTTGACGTCACAGAAGCTTTCTTT.

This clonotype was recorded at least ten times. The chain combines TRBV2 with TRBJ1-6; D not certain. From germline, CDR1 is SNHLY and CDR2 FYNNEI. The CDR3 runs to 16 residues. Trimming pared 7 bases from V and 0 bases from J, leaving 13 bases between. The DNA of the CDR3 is TGTGCCAGCATCGTGGACGGTAGCTCCTATAATTCACCCCTCCACTTT. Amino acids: CASIVDGSSYNSPLHF. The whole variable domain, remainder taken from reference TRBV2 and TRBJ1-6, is EPEVTQTPSHQVTQMGQEVILRCVPISNHLYFYWYRQILGQKVEFLVSFYNNEISEKSEIFDDQFSVERPDGSNFTLKIRSTKLEDSAMYFCASIVDGSSYNSPLHFGNGTRLTVT.

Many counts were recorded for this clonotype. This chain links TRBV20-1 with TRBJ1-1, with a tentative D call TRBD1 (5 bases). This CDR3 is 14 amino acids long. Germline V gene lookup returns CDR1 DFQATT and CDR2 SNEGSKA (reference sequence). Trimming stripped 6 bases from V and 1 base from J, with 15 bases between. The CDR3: CSAIPTDKNTEAFF. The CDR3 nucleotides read TGCAGTGCAATACCGACAGACAAGAACACTGAAGCTTTCTTT.

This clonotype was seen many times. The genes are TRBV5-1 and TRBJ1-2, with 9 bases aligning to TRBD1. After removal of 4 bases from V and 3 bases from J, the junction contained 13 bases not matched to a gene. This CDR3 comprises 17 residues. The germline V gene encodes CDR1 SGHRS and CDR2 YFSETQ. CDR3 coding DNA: TGCGCCAGCAGCCTCCAACCCGGGACAGGGCTCGACTATGGCTACACCTTC. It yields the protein CASSLQPGTGLDYGYTF.

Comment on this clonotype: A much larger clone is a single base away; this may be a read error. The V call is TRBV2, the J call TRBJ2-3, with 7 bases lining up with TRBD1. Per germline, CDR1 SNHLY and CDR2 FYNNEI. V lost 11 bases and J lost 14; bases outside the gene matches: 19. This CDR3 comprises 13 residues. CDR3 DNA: TGTGCCGGCTCCCAATTACCAGAGGACAGGTGGTATTTT. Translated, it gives CAGSQLPEDRWYF. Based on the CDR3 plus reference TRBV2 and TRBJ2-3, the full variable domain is EPEVTQTPSHQVTQMGQEVILRCVPISNHLYFYWYRQILGQKVEFLVSFYNNEISEKSEIFDDQFSVERPDGSNFTLKIRSTKLEDSAMYFCAGSQLPEDRWYFGPGTRLTVL.

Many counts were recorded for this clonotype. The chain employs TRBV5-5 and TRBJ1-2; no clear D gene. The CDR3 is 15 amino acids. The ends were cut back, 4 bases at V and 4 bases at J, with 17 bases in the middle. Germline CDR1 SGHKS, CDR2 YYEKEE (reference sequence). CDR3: CASSGGVSPFYGYTF. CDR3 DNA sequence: TGTGCCAGCAGCGGCGGAGTTTCCCCCTTCTATGGCTACACCTTC.

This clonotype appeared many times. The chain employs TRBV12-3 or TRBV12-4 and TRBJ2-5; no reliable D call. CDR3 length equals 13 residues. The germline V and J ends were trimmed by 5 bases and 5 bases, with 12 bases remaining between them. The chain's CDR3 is CASSGSSGETQYF. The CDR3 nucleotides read TGTGCCAGCAGTGGGTCGTCTGGGGAGACCCAGTACTTC.

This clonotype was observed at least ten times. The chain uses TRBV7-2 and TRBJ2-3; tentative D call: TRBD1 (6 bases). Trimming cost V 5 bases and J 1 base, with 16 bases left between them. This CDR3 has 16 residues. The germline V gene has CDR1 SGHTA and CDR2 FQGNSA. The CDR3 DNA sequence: TGTGCCAGCAGCCCTGGGGCAGGGGCGGGCACAGATACGCAGTATTTT. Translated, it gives CASSPGAGAGTDTQYF.

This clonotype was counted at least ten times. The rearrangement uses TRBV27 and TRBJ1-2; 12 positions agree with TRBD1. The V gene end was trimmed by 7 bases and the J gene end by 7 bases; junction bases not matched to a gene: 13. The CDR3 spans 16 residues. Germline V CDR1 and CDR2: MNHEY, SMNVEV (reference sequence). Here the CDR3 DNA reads TGTGCCAGCACCCTGAGGGGACAGGGGGCTTCAGGTGGCTACACCTTC. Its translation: CASTLRGQGASGGYTF.

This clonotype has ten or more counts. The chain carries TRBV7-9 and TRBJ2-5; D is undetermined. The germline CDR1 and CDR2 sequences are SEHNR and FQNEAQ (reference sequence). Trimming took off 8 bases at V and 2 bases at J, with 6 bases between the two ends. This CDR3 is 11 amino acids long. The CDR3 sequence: CASDGQETQYF. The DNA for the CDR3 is TGTGCCAGCGACGGTCAAGAGACCCAGTACTTC.

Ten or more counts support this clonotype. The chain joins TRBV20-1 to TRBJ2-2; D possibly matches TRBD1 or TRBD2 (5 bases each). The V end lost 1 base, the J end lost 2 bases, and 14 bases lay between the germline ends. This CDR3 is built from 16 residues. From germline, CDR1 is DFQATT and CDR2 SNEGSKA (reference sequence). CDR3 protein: CSARVQGRGNTGELFF. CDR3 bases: TGCAGTGCTAGAGTCCAGGGCCGGGGAAACACCGGGGAGCTGTTTTTT.

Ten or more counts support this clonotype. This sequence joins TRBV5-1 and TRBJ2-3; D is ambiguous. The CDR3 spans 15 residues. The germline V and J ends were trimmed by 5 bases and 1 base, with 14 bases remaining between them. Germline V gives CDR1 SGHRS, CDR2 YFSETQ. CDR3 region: CASRGRGSGTDTQYF. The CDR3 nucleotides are TGCGCCAGCAGGGGTCGAGGCTCAGGCACAGATACGCAGTATTTT.

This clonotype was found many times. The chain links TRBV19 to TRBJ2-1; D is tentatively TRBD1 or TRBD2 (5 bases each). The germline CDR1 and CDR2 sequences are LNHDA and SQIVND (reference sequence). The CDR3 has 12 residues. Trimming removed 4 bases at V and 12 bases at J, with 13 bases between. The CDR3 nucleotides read TGTGCCAGTAGTAGCCGTTTGGGGGTGCAGTTCTTC. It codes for CASSSRLGVQFF. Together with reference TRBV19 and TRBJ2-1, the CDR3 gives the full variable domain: DGGITQSPKYLFRKEGQNVTLSCEQNLNHDAMYWYRQDPGQGLRLIYYSQIVNDFQKGDIAEGYSVSREKKESFPLTVTSAQKNPTAFYLCASSSRLGVQFFGPGTRLTVL.

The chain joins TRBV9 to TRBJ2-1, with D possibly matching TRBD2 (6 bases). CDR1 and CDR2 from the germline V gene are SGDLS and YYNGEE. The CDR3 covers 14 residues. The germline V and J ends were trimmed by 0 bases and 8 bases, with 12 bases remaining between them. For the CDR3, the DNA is TGTGCCAGCAGCGTAGGGGGGACTTCGTATGAGCAGTTCTTC. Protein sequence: CASSVGGTSYEQFF.

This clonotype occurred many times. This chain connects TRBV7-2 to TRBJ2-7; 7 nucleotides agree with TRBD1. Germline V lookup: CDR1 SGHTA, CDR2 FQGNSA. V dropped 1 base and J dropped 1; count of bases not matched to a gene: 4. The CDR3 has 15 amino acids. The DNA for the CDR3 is TGTGCCAGCAGCTTAGGAGACAGGGCTTCCTACGAGCAGTACTTC. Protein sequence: CASSLGDRASYEQYF. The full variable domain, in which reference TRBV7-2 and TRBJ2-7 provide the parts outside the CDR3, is GAGVSQSPSNKVTEKGKDVELRCDPISGHTALYWYRQSLGQGLEFLIYFQGNSAPDKSGLPSDRFSAERTGGSVSTLTIQRTQQEDSAVYLCASSLGDRASYEQYFGPGTRLTVT.

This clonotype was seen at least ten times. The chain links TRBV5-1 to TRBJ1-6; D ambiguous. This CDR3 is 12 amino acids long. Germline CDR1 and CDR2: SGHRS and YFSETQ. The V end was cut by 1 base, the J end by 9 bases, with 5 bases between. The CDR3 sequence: CASSLPPSPLHF. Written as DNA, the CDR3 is TGCGCCAGCAGCTTGCCCCCTTCACCCCTCCACTTT.